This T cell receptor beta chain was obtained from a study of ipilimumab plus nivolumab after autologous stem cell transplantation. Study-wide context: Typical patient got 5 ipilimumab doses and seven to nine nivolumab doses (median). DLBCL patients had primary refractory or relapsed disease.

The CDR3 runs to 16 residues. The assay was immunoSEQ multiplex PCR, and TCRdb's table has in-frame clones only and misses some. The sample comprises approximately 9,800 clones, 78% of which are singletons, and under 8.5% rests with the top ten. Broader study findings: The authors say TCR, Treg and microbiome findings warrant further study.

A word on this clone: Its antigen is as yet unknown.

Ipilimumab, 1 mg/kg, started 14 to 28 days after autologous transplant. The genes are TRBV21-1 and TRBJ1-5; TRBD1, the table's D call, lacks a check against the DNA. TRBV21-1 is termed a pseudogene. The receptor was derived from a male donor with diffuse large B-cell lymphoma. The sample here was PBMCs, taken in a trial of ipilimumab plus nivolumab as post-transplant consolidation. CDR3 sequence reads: CASSKGGRYSNQPQHF. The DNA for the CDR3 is TGTGCCAGCAGCAAAGGGGGCAGGTATAGCAATCAGCCCCAGCATTTT.